The source of this TCR beta chain is a study of graft-versus-host responses after intestinal transplantation. Whole-study context: The transplants performed in recipients were multivisceral, liver-intestinal, or isolated intestinal.

J lost 4 bases, V lost 2 bases, and 5 bases had no gene match. Germline V lookup: CDR1 SGHRS, CDR2 YFSETQ. This CDR3 is built from 15 residues. As concerns this clone: Its specificity is unknown.

Only in-frame clones appear in the TCRdb table, and some are missing; sequencing was by immunoSEQ multiplex PCR. The sample carries roughly 100,000 clones, over 85% recorded once. Study outcomes and limitations: Early post-transplant declines in HvG were associated with peak levels of circulating GvH clones. Among recipient marrow samples, GvH clones were found; some appeared first in ileum or blood. Allografts from individuals with graft-donor T cell macrochimerism displayed high graft-versus-host to host-versus-graft clonal ratios.

The J gene is TRBJ1-4, the V gene TRBV5-1; TRBD1 matches 7 bases. This TCR derives from a human donor who received an intestinal transplant. This material consisted of unstimulated CD8+ T cells sorted from spleen or lymph node cells, taken before intestinal transplant. As DNA, the CDR3 is TGCGCCAGCAGCTTAAAACAGGGGATTAATGAAAAACTGTTTTTT. Translating gives CASSLKQGINEKLFF. Full variable domain (remainder filled in from reference TRBV5-1 and TRBJ1-4): KAGVTQTPRYLIKTRGQQVTLSCSPISGHRSVSWYQQTPGQGLQFLFEYFSETQRNKGNFPGRFSGRQFSNSRSEMNVSTLELGDSALYLCASSLKQGINEKLFFGSGTQLSVL.